The 7 T cell receptor beta chains below come from one sample, sequenced in a study of cytomegalovirus exposure and HLA in healthy donors. The PCR ran on 60 Vbeta and 13 Jbeta primers. This table comes from immunoSEQ multiplex PCR, and its TCRdb copy is limited to in-frame clones, with some not included. The table has around 100,000 clones, 55% to 75% seen once. The sequencing input was PBMCs. The source of these receptors is a man aged 25 to 40 in good health and CMV-seropositive.

In DNA, the CDR3 is TGTGCCAGCAGTGCCGGGAACTCCTACGAGCAGTACTTC. Translation gives CASSAGNSYEQYF. This rearrangement joins TRBV2 to TRBJ2-7; the D gene is possibly TRBD2 (5 bases). The CDR3 sequence is 13 residues long. The germline V gene has CDR1 SNHLY and CDR2 FYNNEI. Trimming shortened V by 4 bases and J by 0 bases, and 7 bases separated the two germline ends.

The gene calls are TRBV5-5 and TRBJ1-1; 9 positions agree with TRBD1. This CDR3 comprises 14 residues. Germline CDR1 and CDR2: SGHKS and YYEKEE (reference sequence). Trimming took 4 bases from V and 5 from J; bases not matched to a gene: 6. The CDR3 DNA reads TGTGCCAGCAGCGGCGACAGGGGGTGGACTGAAGCTTTCTTT. It codes for CASSGDRGWTEAFF.

The V call is TRBV7-8, the J call TRBJ2-7; D uncertain. The CDR3 has 13 residues. Germline V gene sequence: CDR1 SGHVS, CDR2 FQNEAQ. With 5 bases removed from V and 0 bases from J, the gap between germline ends came to 8 bases. CDR3 DNA: TGTGCCAGCAGCCTACAGAGCTCCTACGAGCAGTACGTC. Amino acids: CASSLQSSYEQYV.

This clone appeared a few times. This rearrangement joins TRBV2 to TRBJ2-5; D not resolved. CDR3 length equals 12 residues. Deletions cut 4 bases from V and 5 bases from J, with 8 bases between. Germline CDR1 is SNHLY and CDR2 is FYNNEI. CDR3 in DNA: TGTGCCAGCAGTGCTTTGTTGGAGACCCAGTACTTC. It encodes CASSALLETQYF.

V usage is TRBV5-1 and J usage is TRBJ2-1; 9 nucleotides align to TRBD2. The V segment lost 2 bases and the J segment 9 bases; nucleotides outside the gene matches: 6. Germline V CDR1 and CDR2: SGHRS, YFSETQ. This CDR3 has 14 amino acids. CDR3 residues: CASSFGQREAEQFF. Written as DNA, the CDR3 is TGCGCCAGCAGCTTTGGGCAGCGGGAGGCTGAGCAGTTCTTC.

The V and J genes are TRBV30 and TRBJ1-1; 9 bases are shared with TRBD1. J lost 3 bases, V lost 3 bases, and 8 bases had no gene match. This CDR3 contains 15 residues. From germline, CDR1 is GTSNPN and CDR2 SVGIG (reference sequence). CDR3 nucleotide sequence: TGTGCCTGGAGGGCGGGACAGGGTTATTACACTGAAGCTTTCTTT. This gives the protein CAWRAGQGYYTEAFF.

This clone was observed a single time. The CDR3 sequence: CASSSRAPGDEQFF. DNA of the CDR3: TGCGCCAGCAGCTCGAGGGCCCCAGGGGATGAGCAGTTCTTC. The chain links TRBV5-1 to TRBJ2-1; D may be TRBD1 (6 bases). CDR1 is SGHRS and CDR2 is YFSETQ in the germline V gene. The CDR3 is 14 residues long. Trimming removed 3 bases from V and 8 bases from J, with 15 bases in between.